One sample yielded the 3 T cell receptor beta chains listed below, sequenced in a study of shared clonotypes between healthy human individuals. Method: immunoSEQ multiplex PCR; TCRdb's copy keeps in-frame clones and lacks some. This sample carries some 2,000,000 clones, nearly 97% of them seen once, and the ten largest clones take less than 0.15%. The specimen was naive CD4+ T cells sorted from blood. Subset of the sample: CD45RA+ positively selected. The receptors here all came from a man younger than 30 in good health.

The chain is built from TRBV18 and TRBJ1-3; no definite D call. Germline V lookup: CDR1 KGHSH, CDR2 LQKENI. The CDR3 loop spans 13 amino acids. V was clipped by 2 bases and J by 1 base, with 3 bases between them. CDR3 sequence: CASSPESGNTIYF. DNA of the CDR3: TGTGCCAGCTCACCAGAGTCTGGAAACACCATATATTTT.

In the case of this clone: Distinct nucleotide sequences in the sample also encode this CDR3. This chain connects TRBV5-8 to TRBJ2-7, with 8 bases fitting TRBD1. The V and J ends lost 0 bases and 2 bases, in that order; junction bases with no gene match: 4. Germline values: CDR1 SGHTS, CDR2 YDEGEE. The CDR3 loop spans 15 amino acids. CDR3 in DNA: TGTGCCAGCAGCTTGGGACGGACAGGGACCTACGAGCAGTACTTC. This sequence encodes CASSLGRTGTYEQYF.

This chain links TRBV15 with TRBJ2-5, with unresolved D. Germline CDR1 reads LNHNV; CDR2 reads YYDKDF (reference sequence). Trimming shortened V by 0 bases and J by 3 bases, and 5 bases separated the two germline ends. This CDR3 spans 13 amino acids. CDR3 sequence (DNA): TGTGCCACCAGCAGAGACAGGAAAGAGACCCAGTACTTC. The encoded protein is CATSRDRKETQYF.